Listed below are T cell receptor beta chains from one sample, sequenced in a study of cytotoxic CD8 clonotypes in ibrutinib-treated CLL. Method: immunoSEQ multiplex PCR; TCRdb's copy keeps in-frame clones and lacks some. This sample yields roughly 250,000 clones, of which under 75% are seen a single time; roughly 15% belongs to the top ten. The material was PBMCs, obtained after 24 months of ibrutinib treatment. These receptors all come from a human donor with chronic lymphocytic leukemia. The CDR3 runs from the conserved cysteine through the conserved F or W. The order of the fields is J gene, V gene, D gene, clone size, CDR3 protein, CDR3 DNA. The D gene is left open where the match is weak. The size of a clone is reported for some rows only, either as once, few or many, or as a class for expanded clones.

J: TRBJ2-7
V: TRBV7-9
D: NA
size: NA
CDR3: CASSLLIYEQYF
DNA: TGTGCCAGCAGCTTATTAATCTACGAACAGTACTTC

J: TRBJ1-1
V: TRBV28
D: NA
size: NA
CDR3: CASNDVWNTEAFF
DNA: TGTGCCAGCAATGACGTCTGGAACACTGAAGCTTTCTTT

J: TRBJ1-5
V: TRBV6-5
D: NA
size: NA
CDR3: CASSYSSDQPQHF
DNA: TGTGCCAGCAGTTACTCTTCGGATCAGCCCCAGCATTTT

J: TRBJ2-1
V: TRBV19
D: NA
size: NA
CDR3: CASSTTAVGEKFF
DNA: TGTGCCAGTAGTACGACTGCCGTGGGCGAAAAGTTCTTC

J: TRBJ1-4
V: TRBV18
D: NA
size: NA
CDR3: CASSPPGVKEKLFF
DNA: TGTGCCAGCTCACCCCCGGGGGTAAAAGAAAAACTGTTTTTT

J: TRBJ2-7
V: TRBV5-1
D: NA
size: NA
CDR3: CASSPIGGNEQYF
DNA: TGCGCCAGCAGTCCTATCGGCGGGAACGAGCAGTACTTC

J: TRBJ2-3
V: TRBV4-2
D: TRBD2
size: NA
CDR3: CASSLRTSGRDLTQYF
DNA: TGTGCCAGCAGCCTTAGGACTAGCGGGAGGGACTTAACGCAGTATTTT

J: TRBJ1-1
V: TRBV12-5
D: NA
size: few
CDR3: CASGFGGVGTEAFF
DNA: TGTGCTAGTGGTTTCGGGGGAGTGGGCACTGAAGCTTTCTTT

J: TRBJ2-7
V: TRBV14
D: NA
size: once
CDR3: CASSQKSWEENYEQYF
DNA: TGTGCCAGCAGCCAGAAGTCTTGGGAGGAGAACTACGAGCAGTACTTC

J: TRBJ1-4
V: TRBV7-9
D: TRBD1
size: NA
CDR3: CASSLVTGHNEKLFF
DNA: TGTGCCAGCAGCTTAGTGACAGGGCATAATGAAAAACTGTTTTTT

J: TRBJ2-7
V: TRBV7-2
D: TRBD2
size: NA
CDR3: CASSFSGNPGDEQYF
DNA: TGTGCCAGCAGCTTTAGCGGGAACCCCGGGGACGAGCAGTACTTC

J: TRBJ1-1
V: TRBV2
D: NA
size: few
CDR3: CASTRANEAFF
DNA: TGTGCCAGCACCAGGGCGAATGAAGCTTTCTTT

J: TRBJ2-7
V: TRBV15
D: NA
size: few
CDR3: CATSRGGGRGYEQYF
DNA: TGTGCCACCAGCAGAGGCGGGGGCAGGGGGTACGAGCAGTACTTC

J: TRBJ2-3
V: TRBV27
D: NA
size: NA
CDR3: CASSLAGADTQYF
DNA: TGTGCCAGCAGTTTGGCTGGGGCAGATACGCAGTATTTT

J: TRBJ1-2
V: TRBV29-1
D: NA
size: few
CDR3: CSVESQKNYGYTF
DNA: TGCAGCGTTGAATCTCAGAAGAACTATGGCTACACCTTC

J: TRBJ2-1
V: TRBV9
D: NA
size: few
CDR3: CASSVSPNPYEQFF
DNA: TGTGCCAGCAGCGTATCCCCAAACCCCTATGAGCAGTTCTTC

J: TRBJ2-3
V: TRBV4-2
D: NA
size: NA
CDR3: CASSPTSLVTDTQYF
DNA: TGTGCCAGCAGCCCCACTAGCTTAGTCACAGATACGCAGTATTTT

J: TRBJ2-1
V: TRBV6-5
D: TRBD2
size: NA
CDR3: CASSYSRLAYGNEQFF
DNA: TGTGCCAGCAGTTACTCTCGACTAGCGTATGGCAATGAGCAGTTCTTC

J: TRBJ2-1
V: TRBV27
D: TRBD2
size: NA
CDR3: CASGSGTSGHNEQFF
DNA: TGTGCCAGCGGATCCGGGACTAGCGGCCACAATGAGCAGTTCTTC

J: TRBJ1-3
V: TRBV28
D: TRBD1
size: NA
CDR3: CASSLRDSGNTIYF
DNA: TGTGCCAGCAGTTTACGGGACAGTGGAAACACCATATATTTT

J: TRBJ2-6
V: TRBV9
D: TRBD2
size: few
CDR3: CASSERWEGIGANVLTF
DNA: TGTGCCAGCAGCGAAAGGTGGGAGGGGATTGGGGCCAACGTCCTGACTTTC

J: TRBJ1-5
V: TRBV7-8
D: TRBD1
size: NA
CDR3: CASSRDRDQPQHF
DNA: TGTGCCAGCAGCCGGGACAGAGATCAGCCCCAGCATTTT

J: TRBJ2-2
V: TRBV6-1
D: NA
size: NA
CDR3: CASSSSGELFF
DNA: TGTGCCAGCAGTTCATCCGGGGAGCTGTTTTTT

J: TRBJ2-7
V: TRBV19
D: NA
size: NA
CDR3: CASSASGISSYEQYF
DNA: TGTGCCAGTAGTGCCTCCGGGATATCCTCCTACGAGCAGTACTTC

J: TRBJ1-5
V: TRBV4-1
D: NA
size: NA
CDR3: CASSQGTVNQPQHF
DNA: TGCGCCAGCAGCCAAGGGACTGTTAATCAGCCCCAGCATTTT

J: TRBJ1-3
V: TRBV7-2
D: NA
size: NA
CDR3: CASSLETSTGNTIYF
DNA: TGTGCCAGCAGCTTAGAAACCAGTACTGGAAACACCATATATTTT

J: TRBJ2-3
V: TRBV2
D: NA
size: NA
CDR3: CASSGHDTQYF
DNA: TGTGCCAGCAGTGGACACGATACGCAGTATTTT